This TCR beta chain was found in a study of human T cells and chemical hapten exposure. This clonotype was picked up many times. TCRdb called the RACE reads again in MiXCR, with one record for every CDR3 protein. This table holds roughly 62,000 distinct CDR3 sequences, 9.5% to 15% found once. Germline V CDR1 and CDR2: SEHNR, FQNEAQ (reference sequence). CDR3 length: 13 residues. The V and J ends lost 5 bases and 6 bases respectively, with 14 bases between them. The time point denotes: patch test 3, about 24 weeks after DPC sensitization. Treatment reported: therapeutic diphenylcyclopropenone sensitization with weekly scalp DPC.

The source material was whole blood, sampled in connection with sensitization to the hapten diphenylcyclopropenone (DPC). The clonotype comes from a man aged 25-40 years with alopecia areata. Some clones in this sample may be carry-over from other donors' samples. This chain links TRBV7-9 with TRBJ2-7; perhaps TRBD2 as D (6 bases). The CDR3: CASSQSGGLEQYF. CDR3 sequence (DNA): TGTGCCAGCAGCCAGAGCGGAGGGCTCGAGCAGTACTTC.